The 25 T cell receptor beta chains in this list originate from one sample, sequenced in a study of T cells after yellow fever vaccination. TCRdb reprocessed the 5' RACE reads with MiXCR, giving one entry per CDR3 protein. The sample carries a few hundred thousand distinct CDR3 sequences, roughly 3.9% recorded once. Sample: PBMCs, taken 5 days after the yellow fever booster vaccination. The receptor set was obtained from a man between 18 and 35 years old who received the YFV17D yellow fever vaccine.

This clonotype was recorded many times. The chain has TRBV4-1 and TRBJ2-3, with no clear D. Trimming took off 1 base at V and 1 base at J, with 9 bases between the two ends. CDR1 is MGHRA, CDR2 YSYEKL, per germline. This CDR3 has 15 amino acids. CDR3: CASSQGQRRTDTQYF. The CDR3, as DNA: TGCGCCAGCAGCCAAGGTCAGCGACGCACAGATACGCAGTATTTT.

The J gene is TRBJ2-3, the V gene TRBV5-1; D may match TRBD1 or TRBD2 (6 bases each). With 0 bases removed from V and 4 bases from J, the gap between germline ends came to 12 bases. The length of the CDR3 is 15 residues. CDR1 and CDR2 (germline): SGHRS, YFSETQ. This CDR3 reads CASSLGVRGPDTQYF. The DNA of the CDR3 is TGCGCCAGCAGCTTGGGCGTTCGGGGGCCAGATACGCAGTATTTT.

This clonotype was counted between two and nine times. V usage is TRBV20-1 and J usage is TRBJ2-7, with 10 bases aligning to TRBD1. The CDR3 covers 14 residues. Germline lookup yields CDR1 DFQATT and CDR2 SNEGSKA (reference sequence). V was pared by 6 bases and J by 6 bases, with 11 bases of the junction left unmatched. The CDR3 here is CSAPRRTGGREQYV. CDR3 sequence (DNA): TGCAGTGCCCCTCGACGGACAGGGGGACGCGAGCAGTACGTC.

The chain combines TRBV21-1 with TRBJ1-5. TRBV21-1 is listed as a pseudogene. The CDR3 is 11 residues long. CDR3 nucleotide sequence: TGTGCCAGCAGCCTCTGTCAGCCCCAGCATTTT. Its translation: CASSLCQPQHF.

This clonotype came up many times. J is TRBJ1-2 and V is TRBV6-5; 12 bases match TRBD1. The length of the CDR3 is 15 residues. The V gene's germline CDR1 is MNHEY and CDR2 SVGAGI. With 7 bases clipped from V and 6 bases from J, the junction kept 9 bases outside the gene matches. The CDR3 reads CASIQPGTGGDGYTF. In DNA form, the CDR3 reads TGTGCCAGCATTCAACCCGGGACAGGGGGCGATGGCTACACCTTC.

This clonotype was detected many times. J is TRBJ2-5 and V is TRBV4-1, with 7 bases lining up with TRBD2. The CDR3 length is 15 residues. The trim removed 4 bases at V and 5 bases at J, leaving 10 bases unmatched. CDR1 is MGHRA and CDR2 is YSYEKL in the germline V gene. The chain's CDR3 is CASSPEGGIGETQYF. CDR3 bases: TGCGCCAGCAGCCCCGAGGGAGGGATTGGTGAGACCCAGTACTTC.

The chain links TRBV20-1 to TRBJ2-5; the D is unclear. Trimming shortened V by 1 base and J by 2 bases, and 5 bases separated the two germline ends. CDR1 is DFQATT, CDR2 SNEGSKA, per germline (reference sequence). The CDR3 is made up of 12 amino acids. The CDR3 coding sequence is TGCAGTGCTAGAGGCCTACAAGAGACCCAGTACTTC. It encodes CSARGLQETQYF.

This clonotype was seen a few times. The chain employs TRBV4-3 and TRBJ2-5; D is tentatively TRBD1 or TRBD2 (7 bases each). Germline V gives CDR1 LGHNA, CDR2 YSLEER. This CDR3 has 15 amino acids. V lost 3 bases to trimming and J lost 4 bases, with 15 bases between them. The CDR3 bases are TGCGCCAGCAGCCAGGGAGGGCAGGGGGGAGAGACCCAGTACTTC. Amino acid sequence: CASSQGGQGGETQYF.

This clonotype came up a few times. The chain combines TRBV5-4 with TRBJ2-1; D tentatively fits TRBD1 or TRBD2 (6 bases each). The CDR3 covers 16 residues. Deletions cut 6 bases from V and 0 bases from J, with 16 bases between. CDR1 and CDR2 from the germline V gene are SGHNT and YYREEE (reference sequence). The DNA for the CDR3 is TGTGCCAGCATGCCACGGGGGCCCCTCTCCTACAATGAGCAGTTCTTC. This translates into CASMPRGPLSYNEQFF.

This chain links TRBV19 with TRBJ2-2; D is perhaps TRBD2 (7 bases). CDR1 is LNHDA, CDR2 SQIVND, per germline (reference sequence). The CDR3 sequence is 16 residues long. V shed 1 base and J shed 6 bases, with 15 bases lying between them. As DNA, the CDR3 is TGTGCCAGTAGTATAGCGGGGGGCAGATACTCCGGGGAGCTGTTTTTT. Translated, it gives CASSIAGGRYSGELFF. Full variable domain (outside the CDR3, taken from reference TRBV19 and TRBJ2-2): DGGITQSPKYLFRKEGQNVTLSCEQNLNHDAMYWYRQDPGQGLRLIYYSQIVNDFQKGDIAEGYSVSREKKESFPLTVTSAQKNPTAFYLCASSIAGGRYSGELFFGEGSRLTVL.

This clonotype was seen more than once but under ten times. The chain employs TRBV20-1 and TRBJ2-2, with 7 bases lining up with TRBD1. CDR3 size: 15 residues. V gave up 3 bases and J gave up 2 bases; unmatched junction bases: 6. Per the germline V gene, CDR1 is DFQATT and CDR2 is SNEGSKA (reference sequence). CDR3 in DNA: TGCAGTGCTAGGACAGGGTTTATTAACACCGGGGAGCTGTTTTTT. Its protein is CSARTGFINTGELFF.

This clonotype has more than one count but fewer than ten. The chain has TRBV14 and TRBJ2-1, with 7 bases matching TRBD1. The V gene end was trimmed by 3 bases and the J gene end by 9 bases; junction bases not matched to a gene: 8. This CDR3 is built from 14 residues. Germline CDR1 is SGHDN and CDR2 is FVKESK. This CDR3 is CASSQYRGISEQFF. CDR3 sequence (DNA): TGTGCCAGCAGCCAGTACAGGGGTATCTCTGAGCAGTTCTTC.

This clonotype has more than one count but fewer than ten. The chain employs TRBV11-2 and TRBJ2-2, with D maybe TRBD1 (5 bases). The V gene lost 3 bases and the J gene lost 0 bases, with 17 bases spanning the gap. This CDR3 is built from 18 residues. CDR1 is SGHAT and CDR2 is FQNNGV in the germline V gene. The CDR3 DNA follows: TGTGCCAGCAGCTTCCCTGGGTGGAGACAGCCGAACACCGGGGAGCTGTTTTTT. This encodes CASSFPGWRQPNTGELFF.

The chain joins TRBV20-1 to TRBJ1-2; a possible D gene is TRBD1 (6 bases). The ends were cut back, 2 bases at V and 4 bases at J, with 14 bases in the middle. The CDR3 covers 14 residues. Germline V gene sequence: CDR1 DFQATT, CDR2 SNEGSKA (reference sequence). The CDR3 sequence: CSARHRAFGYGYTF. The CDR3 coding sequence is TGCAGTGCTAGACACAGGGCGTTCGGCTATGGCTACACCTTC.

This clonotype was found many times. The chain is built from TRBV4-3 and TRBJ1-1; no firm D call. Deletions cut 0 bases from V and 10 bases from J, with 18 bases between. The germline V gene has CDR1 LGHNA and CDR2 YSLEER. The CDR3 length is 15 residues. As DNA, the CDR3 is TGCGCCAGCAGCCAAGATAGGTACTTCACCTCGGGAGCTTTCTTT. Translated: CASSQDRYFTSGAFF.

V gene TRBV12-3 or TRBV12-4 combines with J gene TRBJ1-1; D is possibly TRBD1 (5 bases). This CDR3 spans 14 amino acids. The ends were cut back, 7 bases at V and 6 bases at J, with 18 bases in the middle. Here the CDR3 reads CASILWGVLAEAFF. DNA of the CDR3: TGTGCCAGCATCCTTTGGGGGGTTCTCGCTGAAGCTTTCTTT.

The gene calls are TRBV20-1 and TRBJ2-5, with 7 nucleotides matching TRBD2. The CDR3 spans 12 residues. V shed 5 bases and J 5 bases; nucleotides not matched to a gene: 5. The germline gives CDR1 DFQATT, CDR2 SNEGSKA (reference sequence). CDR3 nucleotides: TGCAGTGCTCCGGGACTAAGGGAGACCCAGTACTTC. Protein product: CSAPGLRETQYF.

This chain's CDR3 is CASSLGTGGPPGELFF. Written as DNA, the CDR3 is TGCGCCAGCAGCTTGGGAACGGGGGGCCCCCCCGGGGAGCTGTTTTTT. The chain uses TRBV5-1 and TRBJ2-2, with a weak D call TRBD2 (7 bases). The V end was cut by 0 bases, the J end by 6 bases, with 15 bases between. Germline-derived CDR1 and CDR2 are SGHRS and YFSETQ. This CDR3 has 16 amino acids. The full variable domain, its missing parts supplied by reference TRBV5-1 and TRBJ2-2, is KAGVTQTPRYLIKTRGQQVTLSCSPISGHRSVSWYQQTPGQGLQFLFEYFSETQRNKGNFPGRFSGRQFSNSRSEMNVSTLELGDSALYLCASSLGTGGPPGELFFGEGSRLTVL.

This clonotype occurred many times. The chain links TRBV7-2 to TRBJ2-2; 8 bases map to TRBD1. CDR1 is SGHTA and CDR2 is FQGNSA in the germline V gene. Trimming at V came to 5 bases and at J to 5 bases, leaving 7 bases not matched to a gene. This CDR3 has 15 residues. CDR3 sequence (DNA): TGTGCCAGCAGCGCGGACAGGGCTGGGACCGGGGAGCTGTTTTTT. Protein product: CASSADRAGTGELFF. Full variable domain (outside the CDR3, taken from reference TRBV7-2 and TRBJ2-2): GAGVSQSPSNKVTEKGKDVELRCDPISGHTALYWYRQSLGQGLEFLIYFQGNSAPDKSGLPSDRFSAERTGGSVSTLTIQRTQQEDSAVYLCASSADRAGTGELFFGEGSRLTVL.

This clonotype was seen at least ten times. The J gene is TRBJ1-1, the V gene TRBV5-5; no definite D call. This CDR3 has 11 amino acids. Trimming cost V 1 base and J 7 bases, with 5 bases left between them. CDR1 is SGHKS, CDR2 YYEKEE, per germline (reference sequence). The CDR3 coding sequence is TGTGCCAGCAGCTTGCGAATTGAAGCTTTCTTT. Translation gives CASSLRIEAFF.

This clonotype was counted many times. The J gene is TRBJ1-1, the V gene TRBV3-1, with D possibly matching TRBD1 (5 bases). In germline, CDR1 is LGHDT, CDR2 YNNKEL (reference sequence). Trimming removed 3 bases from V and 10 bases from J, with 12 bases in between. This CDR3 contains 12 residues. The CDR3 here is CASSHSDRLAFF. CDR3 coding DNA: TGTGCCAGCAGCCACTCTGACAGACTAGCTTTCTTT.

This clonotype showed up many times. The chain joins TRBV7-2 to TRBJ2-3; 13 bases fit TRBD2. Germline CDR1 SGHTA, CDR2 FQGNSA. Trimming took 5 bases from V and 4 from J; bases not matched to a gene: 3. The CDR3 length is 15 residues. CDR3 nucleotide sequence: TGTGCCAGCAGCCGGACTAGCGGGGGCTCAGATACGCAGTATTTT. Translation: CASSRTSGGSDTQYF.

This clonotype was counted between two and nine times. This rearrangement joins TRBV2 to TRBJ1-1; D uncertain. Germline CDR1 reads SNHLY; CDR2 reads FYNNEI. The CDR3 has 13 amino acids. With 6 bases removed from V and 1 base from J, the gap between germline ends came to 9 bases. CDR3 protein: CASSDTWNTEAFF. CDR3 in DNA: TGTGCCAGCAGCGACACATGGAACACTGAAGCTTTCTTT.

For this clonotype: A much larger clone differs by one base, so this may be a read error. The CDR3 reads CASSQVWAVSVTQYF. Written as DNA, the CDR3 is TGCGCCAGCAGCCAAGTCTGGGCTGTCTCAGTTACGCAGTATTTT. The genes are TRBV4-3 and TRBJ2-3; no clear D gene. The length of the CDR3 is 15 residues. In germline, CDR1 is LGHNA, CDR2 YSLEER. The germline V and J ends were trimmed by 1 base and 8 bases, with 16 bases remaining between them.

This clonotype has a count of ten or more. The chain employs TRBV5-1 and TRBJ2-2; 10 bases match TRBD1. Germline loops: CDR1 SGHRS, CDR2 YFSETQ. The CDR3 runs to 16 residues. Trimming removed 1 base from V and 3 bases from J; junction bases left unmatched: 3. The CDR3 region is CASSLLTGGDTGELFF. Here the CDR3 DNA reads TGCGCCAGCAGCTTGTTGACAGGGGGCGACACCGGGGAGCTGTTTTTT.